A single sample is the source of the 23 T cell receptor beta chains below, sequenced in a study of CD8 T cells in Susac syndrome. Random hexamers were used to reverse transcribe the RNA input (about 0.5 to 1 ug). TCRdb redid the calling of the immunoSEQ multiplex PCR reads with MiXCR, one entry per CDR3 protein. There are about 180,000 distinct CDR3 sequences in the sample; 95% occur only once, and 0.093% lies in the top ten. The sequencing input was CD4+ T cells from PBMCs. These receptors originate from a human donor with multiple sclerosis.

The V gene is TRBV12-3 or TRBV12-4, the J gene TRBJ2-6; D gene unclear. This CDR3 contains 14 residues. The CDR3 reads CATSYRSGANVLTF. Written as DNA, the CDR3 is TGTGCTACGAGCTACCGCTCTGGGGCCAACGTCCTGACTTTC.

The chain recombines TRBV12-3 or TRBV12-4 with TRBJ2-5; D uncertain. The CDR3 is 14 amino acids. Trimming removed 4 bases at V and 5 bases at J, with 14 bases between. The CDR3 DNA reads as TGTGCCAGCAGTTCCTCAGCAGTAGTGGAGACCCAGTACTTC. It encodes CASSSSAVVETQYF.

This clonotype was picked up a small number of times. The chain employs TRBV29-1 and TRBJ2-3; D gene ambiguous. This CDR3 region has 14 residues. Germline CDR1 SQVTM, CDR2 ANQGSEA. V lost 3 bases, J lost 2 bases, and 12 bases lay in between. This CDR3 is CSVDGQENTDTQYF. The CDR3 DNA is TGCAGCGTTGATGGCCAGGAGAACACAGATACGCAGTATTTT.

The chain employs TRBV30 and TRBJ1-1, with a possible D match to TRBD1 (6 bases). Per the germline V gene, CDR1 is GTSNPN and CDR2 is SVGIG (reference sequence). The CDR3 length is 15 residues. V dropped 4 bases and J dropped 1 base, with 16 bases sitting between them. For the CDR3, the DNA is TGTGCCTGGACCCCCTGGGGGACAAGGAACACTGAAGCTTTCTTT. Protein sequence: CAWTPWGTRNTEAFF.

The rearrangement links TRBV3-1 to TRBJ2-7; 9 nucleotides align to TRBD1. V shed 8 bases, J shed 3 bases, and the junction held 5 bases outside the gene matches. CDR1 is LGHDT, CDR2 YNNKEL, per germline (reference sequence). The CDR3 has 13 residues. The CDR3 DNA reads as TGTGCCAGCCCAAGGGGACAGGGCTACGAGCAGTACTTC. Its translation is CASPRGQGYEQYF.

The gene calls are TRBV24-1 and TRBJ2-3, with no clear D. Trimming took 5 bases from V and 0 from J, leaving 11 bases between them. Germline CDR1 and CDR2: KGHDR and SFDVKD. This CDR3 has 15 residues. As DNA, the CDR3 is TGTGCCACCAGTGCCGGGCCTCTTAGCACAGATACGCAGTATTTT. Encoded protein: CATSAGPLSTDTQYF.

The V gene is TRBV18, the J gene TRBJ2-4, with unresolved D. This CDR3 spans 11 amino acids. Germline V gene lookup returns CDR1 KGHSH and CDR2 LQKENI. V was clipped by 3 bases and J by 9 bases, with 6 bases between them. CDR3 DNA sequence: TGTGCCAGCTCACCCGAGAGCATTCAGTACTTC. This encodes CASSPESIQYF.

V and J are TRBV5-4 and TRBJ1-4; weak D call: TRBD1 (6 bases). Between the trimmed V and J ends, which lost 0 bases and 10 bases, there was a span of 10 bases. From germline, CDR1 is SGHNT and CDR2 YYREEE (reference sequence). This CDR3 comprises 13 residues. CDR3 sequence reads: CASSLDQDRKLFF. The CDR3 DNA reads as TGTGCCAGCAGCTTGGATCAGGACAGAAAACTGTTTTTT.

The chain links TRBV12-3 or TRBV12-4 to TRBJ1-2; 8 nucleotides agree with TRBD1. The V gene end was trimmed by 3 bases and the J gene end by 12 bases; junction bases not matched to a gene: 9. The CDR3 has 13 residues. CDR3 protein: CASSLQGAYVDTF. CDR3 coding DNA: TGTGCCAGCAGTTTGCAGGGGGCGTACGTGGACACCTTC.

V gene TRBV10-3 combines with J gene TRBJ1-2, with D unclear. The CDR3 totals 16 residues. The germline gives CDR1 ENHRY, CDR2 SYGVKD. Trimming took off 8 bases at V and 0 bases at J, with 19 bases between the two ends. DNA of the CDR3: TGTGCCATCTTTAGTTTGGGGTCTGGTACTAACTATGGCTACACCTTC. Translation gives CAIFSLGSGTNYGYTF.

The rearrangement links TRBV3-1 to TRBJ2-1; D tentatively reads TRBD1 or TRBD2 (6 bases each). The V end was cut by 7 bases, the J end by 7 bases, with 17 bases between. The CDR3 contains 14 residues. Germline V lookup: CDR1 LGHDT, CDR2 YNNKEL (reference sequence). Here the CDR3 reads CASIGRGGQNEQFF. CDR3 nucleotides: TGTGCCAGCATTGGTCGTGGGGGGCAAAATGAGCAGTTCTTC.

CDR3 bases: TGTGCCAGCAGCTTACCCCCTCCCGGGACAGGGACTGAGCAGTTCTTC. Translation gives CASSLPPPGTGTEQFF. This chain connects TRBV7-3 to TRBJ2-1, with 9 nucleotides matching TRBD1. The CDR3 loop spans 16 amino acids. The germline gives CDR1 SGHTA, CDR2 FQGTGA. The ends lost 2 bases at V and 9 bases at J; junction bases unmatched: 11.

This clonotype was found a few times. The V and J genes are TRBV12-3 or TRBV12-4 and TRBJ1-1; D gene uncertain. The CDR3 consists of 13 residues. The V and J ends lost 6 bases and 1 base respectively, with 9 bases between them. The CDR3 DNA is TGTGCCAGCAGCGCCGGACGGAACACTGAAGCTTTCTTT. Amino acids: CASSAGRNTEAFF.

The chain has TRBV20-1 and TRBJ1-5; no clear D. Germline assignment: CDR1 DFQATT and CDR2 SNEGSKA (reference sequence). This CDR3 comprises 13 residues. V was clipped by 6 bases and J by 5 bases, with 14 bases between them. The CDR3 region is CSARRASDQPQHF. The CDR3, as DNA: TGCAGTGCCAGGCGGGCTTCGGATCAGCCCCAGCATTTT.

The chain couples TRBV30 to TRBJ2-2; the match to TRBD2 covers 9 bases. The ends lost 7 bases at V and 6 bases at J; junction bases unmatched: 9. This CDR3 has 14 amino acids. CDR1 and CDR2 from the germline V gene are GTSNPN and SVGIG (reference sequence). The CDR3 reads CASRETSGPGELFF. For the CDR3, the DNA is TGTGCCTCTAGGGAGACTAGCGGCCCCGGGGAGCTGTTTTTT.

The J gene is TRBJ1-5, the V gene TRBV19, with D possibly being TRBD1 (6 bases). The CDR3 loop spans 14 amino acids. In germline, CDR1 is LNHDA, CDR2 SQIVND (reference sequence). V lost 8 bases and J 1 base, leaving 12 bases between the germline ends. CDR3 sequence (DNA): TGTGCCAGTTCCACAGGGCAAAGCAATCAGCCCCAGCATTTT. This sequence encodes CASSTGQSNQPQHF. The full variable domain, in which reference TRBV19 and TRBJ1-5 provide the parts outside the CDR3, is DGGITQSPKYLFRKEGQNVTLSCEQNLNHDAMYWYRQDPGQGLRLIYYSQIVNDFQKGDIAEGYSVSREKKESFPLTVTSAQKNPTAFYLCASSTGQSNQPQHFGDGTRLSIL.

The chain couples TRBV7-9 to TRBJ2-7, with 8 bases identical to TRBD1. The CDR3 covers 16 residues. With 4 bases clipped from V and 1 base from J, the junction kept 9 bases outside the gene matches. Germline V gene sequence: CDR1 SEHNR, CDR2 FQNEAQ (reference sequence). The chain's CDR3 is CASSSRGTGRSYEQYF. CDR3 DNA: TGTGCCAGCAGCTCTCGAGGGACAGGACGATCCTACGAGCAGTACTTC.

This clonotype was seen only a few times. The chain uses TRBV5-4 and TRBJ2-7; no reliable D call. V shed 3 bases and J shed 1 base, with 11 bases lying between them. CDR3 length: 14 residues. From germline, CDR1 is SGHNT and CDR2 YYREEE (reference sequence). The CDR3 here is CASSWGILSYEQYF. CDR3 nucleotides: TGTGCCAGCAGCTGGGGTATACTATCCTACGAGCAGTACTTC. The full variable domain, with the rest looked up from reference TRBV5-4 and TRBJ2-7, is ETGVTQSPTHLIKTRGQQVTLRCSSQSGHNTVSWYQQALGQGPQFIFQYYREEENGRGNFPPRFSGLQFPNYSSELNVNALELDDSALYLCASSWGILSYEQYFGPGTRLTVT.

This sequence joins TRBV20-1 and TRBJ1-1; 7 nucleotides match TRBD1. Losses at the gene ends were 0 bases for V and 8 bases for J; bases not matched to a gene: 3. Germline V gives CDR1 DFQATT, CDR2 SNEGSKA (reference sequence). The CDR3 sequence is 12 residues long. For the CDR3, the DNA is TGCAGTGCTAGAGACTGGGACAGCGAAGCTTTCTTT. Translation gives CSARDWDSEAFF.

As DNA, the CDR3 is TGTGCCAGTACAGGGGGCAACTCCTACGAGCAGTACTTC. Amino acids: CASTGGNSYEQYF. V gene TRBV28 combines with J gene TRBJ2-7; 9 bases match TRBD1. V dropped 9 bases and J dropped 0; count of bases not matched to a gene: 3. The CDR3 runs 13 residues. Per germline, CDR1 MDHEN and CDR2 SYDVKM.

V is TRBV7-8 and J is TRBJ1-2; D is unclear. Germline loops: CDR1 SGHVS, CDR2 FQNEAQ. The V end was cut by 5 bases, the J end by 3 bases, with 10 bases between. CDR3 length equals 13 residues. The CDR3 sequence: CASSRTRDYGYTF. CDR3 DNA sequence: TGTGCCAGCAGCAGGACCCGGGACTATGGCTACACCTTC.

This clonotype was seen a single time. The chain couples TRBV5-1 to TRBJ1-2; D call uncertain. V was cut by 3 bases and J by 2 bases, with 11 bases left in between. The CDR3 runs 14 residues. CDR1 and CDR2 (germline): SGHRS, YFSETQ. CDR3 in amino acids: CASSYGTENYGYTF. The DNA for the CDR3 is TGCGCCAGCAGCTATGGCACGGAAAACTATGGCTACACCTTC.

The chain is built from TRBV5-6 and TRBJ1-2; D ambiguous. Trimming took 0 bases from V and 4 from J, leaving 10 bases between them. The CDR3 totals 14 residues. Per germline, CDR1 SGHDT and CDR2 YYEEEE. CDR3 sequence: CASSLEWESYGYTF. DNA of the CDR3: TGTGCCAGCAGCTTGGAATGGGAGTCCTATGGCTACACCTTC.